The 4 T cell receptor beta chains presented below share a single source sample, sequenced in a study of cytomegalovirus exposure and HLA in healthy donors. The primer mix had 60 Vbeta and 13 Jbeta primers. Using immunoSEQ multiplex PCR, the repertoire was profiled, and TCRdb retains in-frame clones only, with some absent. The table shows about 88,000 clones, with more than 65% occurring only once. The sequenced sample was PBMCs. The source is a woman under 30 in good health and CMV-seropositive.

The CDR3 loop reads CSPDPHATLGRRDTDTQYF. Written as DNA, the CDR3 is TGCAGCCCCGATCCACACGCTACACTTGGCAGGAGGGACACAGATACGCAGTATTTT. The gene calls are TRBV29-1 and TRBJ2-3; maybe TRBD2 (6 bases). Trimming shortened V by 8 bases and J by 2 bases, and 32 bases separated the two germline ends. This CDR3 is 19 amino acids long. Germline V gene data show CDR1 as SQVTM and CDR2 as ANQGSEA.

This clone has only one observation. V and J are TRBV7-8 and TRBJ2-7; TRBD1 agrees at 8 bases. Germline CDR1 reads SGHVS; CDR2 reads FQNEAQ. The CDR3 has 16 amino acids. V was clipped by 7 bases and J by 4 bases; unmatched bases: 15. In DNA, the CDR3 is TGTGCCAGCACCCCAACTTGGGGCAGGGGGCGTTACGAGCAGTACTTC. This encodes CASTPTWGRGRYEQYF.

The chain uses TRBV7-8 and TRBJ2-2, with D possibly being TRBD2 (5 bases). V lost 5 bases and J 0 bases, leaving 13 bases between the germline ends. Germline assignment: CDR1 SGHVS and CDR2 FQNEAQ. The CDR3 covers 16 residues. The CDR3 DNA follows: TGTGCCAGCAGCGCGAGGGCACGGGCGAACACCGGGGAGCTGTTTTTT. This codes for CASSARARANTGELFF. The entire variable domain, with the rest obtained from reference TRBV7-8 and TRBJ2-2, is as follows: GAGVSQSPRYKVAKRGQDVALRCDPISGHVSLFWYQQALGQGPEFLTYFQNEAQLDKSGLPSDRFFAERPEGSVSTLKIQRTQQEDSAVYLCASSARARANTGELFFGEGSRLTVL.

The genes are TRBV9 and TRBJ2-3; TRBD1 agrees at 9 bases. V shed 2 bases and J 2 bases; nucleotides not matched to a gene: 3. The CDR3 consists of 15 residues. Germline CDR1 SGDLS, CDR2 YYNGEE. CDR3 region: CASSVGTGTTDTQYF. The DNA for the CDR3 is TGTGCCAGCAGCGTCGGGACAGGGACCACAGATACGCAGTATTTT. The complete variable domain, with remaining parts taken from reference TRBV9 and TRBJ2-3, reads DSGVTQTPKHLITATGQRVTLRCSPRSGDLSVYWYQQSLDQGLQFLIQYYNGEERAKGNILERFSAQQFPDLHSELNLSSLELGDSALYFCASSVGTGTTDTQYFGPGTRLTVL.